This TCR beta chain was captured in a study of shared clonotypes between healthy human individuals. Whole-study findings and limits: Generation probability values for non-shared clonotypes were lower than those for clonotypes shared by all four donors. Shared clonotypes: approximately 4.5% naive CD4, about 3.3% naive CD8, around 2.2% memory CD4, under 0.45% memory CD8. Tissue TCR repertoires likely differ from these blood-only repertoires.

This CDR3 spans 18 amino acids. After removal of 7 bases from V and 3 bases from J, the junction contained 18 bases not matched to a gene. The V gene's germline CDR1 is SGHRS and CDR2 YFSETQ. A word on this clone: Its antigen is not known.

This table comes from immunoSEQ multiplex PCR, and its TCRdb copy is limited to in-frame clones, with some not included. The sample has just under 350,000 clones; around 67% are singletons. The chain combines TRBV5-1 with TRBJ2-7; 11 bases are shared with TRBD1. Material: memory CD4+ T cells sorted from blood. Subset specified: CD45RA-negative fraction. This clonotype was obtained from a man under 40 in good health. The CDR3 DNA follows: TGCGCCAGCGAAGCCCCCGGGACAGGGGGTCTATCGCACTACGAGCAGTACTTC. Protein product: CASEAPGTGGLSHYEQYF.